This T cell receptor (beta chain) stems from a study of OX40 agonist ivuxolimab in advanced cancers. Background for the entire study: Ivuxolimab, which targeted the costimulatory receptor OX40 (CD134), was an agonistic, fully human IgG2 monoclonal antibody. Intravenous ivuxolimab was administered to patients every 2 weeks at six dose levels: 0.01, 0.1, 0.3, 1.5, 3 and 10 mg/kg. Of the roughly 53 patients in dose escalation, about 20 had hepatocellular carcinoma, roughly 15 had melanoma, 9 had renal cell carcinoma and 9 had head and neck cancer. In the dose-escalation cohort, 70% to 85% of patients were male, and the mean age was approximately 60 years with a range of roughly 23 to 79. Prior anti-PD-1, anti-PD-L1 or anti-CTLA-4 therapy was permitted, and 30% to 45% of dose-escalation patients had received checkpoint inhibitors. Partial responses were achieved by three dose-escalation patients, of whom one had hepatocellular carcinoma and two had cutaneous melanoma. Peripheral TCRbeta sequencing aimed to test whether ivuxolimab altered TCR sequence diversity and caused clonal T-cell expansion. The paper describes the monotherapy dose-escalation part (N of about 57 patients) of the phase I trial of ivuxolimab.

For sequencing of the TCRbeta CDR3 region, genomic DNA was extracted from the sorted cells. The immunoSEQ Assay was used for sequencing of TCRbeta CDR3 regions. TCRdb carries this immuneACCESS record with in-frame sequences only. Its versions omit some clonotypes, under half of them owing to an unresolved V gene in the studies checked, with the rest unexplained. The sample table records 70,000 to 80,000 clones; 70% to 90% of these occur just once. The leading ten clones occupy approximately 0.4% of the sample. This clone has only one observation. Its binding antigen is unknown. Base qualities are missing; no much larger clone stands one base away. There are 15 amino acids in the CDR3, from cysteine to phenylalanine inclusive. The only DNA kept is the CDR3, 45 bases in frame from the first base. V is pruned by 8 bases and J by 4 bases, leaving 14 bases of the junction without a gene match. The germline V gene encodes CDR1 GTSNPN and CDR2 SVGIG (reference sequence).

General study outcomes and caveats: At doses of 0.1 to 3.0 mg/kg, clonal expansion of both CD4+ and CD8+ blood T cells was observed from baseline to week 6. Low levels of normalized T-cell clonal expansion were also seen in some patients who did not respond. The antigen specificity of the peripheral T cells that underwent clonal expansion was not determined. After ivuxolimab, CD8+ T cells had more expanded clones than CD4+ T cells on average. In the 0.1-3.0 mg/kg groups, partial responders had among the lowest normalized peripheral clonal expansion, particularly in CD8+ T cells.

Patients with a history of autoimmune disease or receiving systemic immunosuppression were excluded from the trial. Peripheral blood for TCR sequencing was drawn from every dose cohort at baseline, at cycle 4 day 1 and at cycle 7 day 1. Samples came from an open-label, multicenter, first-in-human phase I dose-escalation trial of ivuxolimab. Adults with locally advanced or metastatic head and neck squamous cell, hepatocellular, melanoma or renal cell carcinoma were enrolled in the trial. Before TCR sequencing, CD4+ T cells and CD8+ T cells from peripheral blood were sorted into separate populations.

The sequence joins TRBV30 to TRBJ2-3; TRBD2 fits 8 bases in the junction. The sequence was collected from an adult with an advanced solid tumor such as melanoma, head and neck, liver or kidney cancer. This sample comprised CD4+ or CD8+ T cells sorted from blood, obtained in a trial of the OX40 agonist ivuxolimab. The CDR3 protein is CAIERGTVRADTQYF. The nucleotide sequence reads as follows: TGTGCCATAGAGCGGGGGACGGTTAGGGCAGATACGCAGTATTTT.